This T cell receptor beta chain originates from a study of metastatic and nonmetastatic thyroid tumors. The wider study: Malignant thyroid and benign thyroid patients provided blood and tumor or nodule tissue whose repertoires were compared.

No patient had received any treatment before thyroid surgery. Study findings and constraints: Benign nodules were reported to have significantly lower TCR beta diversity than malignant thyroid tumors, in blood and tumor.

Under the authors' procedure: The study's classifier, a distant-metastasis tool for papillary thyroid cancer, was built using CDR3 differences across clinicopathological groups. TCRdb reprocessed the PCR reads via MiXCR. The V and J calls and clone size come from TCRdb's table, not from the authors' own analysis. The sample shows almost 9,000 clones, about 15% of them seen only once. This clone was picked up a small number of times. Its specificity is unknown. Sequencing was carried out using blood. The TCR comes from a female donor with papillary thyroid cancer or a benign thyroid nodule (not recorded which). Some clones in this sample may be carry-over from other donors' samples.

The CDR3: CASSTGAVSPLHF. The CDR3, as DNA: TGTGCCAGCAGCACAGGGGCGGTGTCACCCCTCCACTTT. V is TRBV28 and J is TRBJ1-6, with TRBD1 identical over 7 bases. Trimming at V came to 6 bases and at J to 10 bases, leaving 6 bases not matched to a gene. The length of the CDR3 is 13 residues. Germline assignment: CDR1 MDHEN and CDR2 SYDVKM.